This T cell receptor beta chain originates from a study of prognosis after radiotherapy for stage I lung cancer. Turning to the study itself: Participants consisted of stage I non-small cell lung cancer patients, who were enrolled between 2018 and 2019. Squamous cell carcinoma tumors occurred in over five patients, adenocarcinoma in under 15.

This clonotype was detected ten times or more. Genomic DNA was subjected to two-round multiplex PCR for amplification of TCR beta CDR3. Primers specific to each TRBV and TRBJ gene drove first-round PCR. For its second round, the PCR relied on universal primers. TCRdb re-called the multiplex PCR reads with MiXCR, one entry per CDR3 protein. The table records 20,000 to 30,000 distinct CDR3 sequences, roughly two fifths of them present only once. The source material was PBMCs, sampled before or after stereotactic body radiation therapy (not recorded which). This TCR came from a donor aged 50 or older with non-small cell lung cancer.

CDR3 in DNA: TGCGCCAGCAGCCAAGATGACACAGGGGGCTGGAACACCATATATTTT. Its protein is CASSQDDTGGWNTIYF. The rearrangement links TRBV4-1 to TRBJ1-3, with 9 bases aligning to TRBD1. This CDR3 spans 16 amino acids. Germline loops: CDR1 MGHRA, CDR2 YSYEKL. J gave up 7 bases and V 0 bases, and 7 bases lay outside the gene matches.